This is a list of T cell receptor beta chains from one sample in a study of neurological immune-mediated disorders. TCRdb independently ran MiXCR on the 5' RACE reads; one entry per CDR3 protein. Of under 75,000 distinct CDR3 sequences listed, 2.5% to 4% are singletons. Sequenced sample: PBMCs. The receptors shown here come from a woman aged 45 to 65 with multiple sclerosis. CDR3s include the opening cysteine and the closing phenylalanine or tryptophan. The D gene is left open where the match is weak. Only part of the rows carry a size: once, few, many, or a class if the clone is expanded.

j_call | v_call | d_call | clone_size | cdr3_nt | cdr3_aa
TRBJ2-6 | TRBV20-1 | TRBD2 | many | TGCAGTGCTACCGGGACTAGCGGCTCTGGGGCCAACGTCCTGACTTTC | CSATGTSGSGANVLTF
TRBJ2-7 | TRBV29-1 | NA | many | TGCAGCGTTGTTCGGGGGCTTGCCCACGAGCAGTACTTC | CSVVRGLAHEQYF
TRBJ2-7 | TRBV5-1 | NA | many | TGCGCCAGCAACCCAAATGGGGGGCCCGGCGAGCAGTACTTC | CASNPNGGPGEQYF
TRBJ1-1 | TRBV5-5 | NA | many | TGTGCCAGCAGCTTGGTGGGAATCAACACTGAAGCTTTCTTT | CASSLVGINTEAFF
TRBJ2-2 | TRBV4-3 | TRBD1 | many | TGCGCCAGCAGCCAATTCGGGGGACAGGGGACCGGGGAGCTGTTTTTT | CASSQFGGQGTGELFF
TRBJ2-1 | TRBV7-2 | NA | many | TGTGCCAGCAGCCCGGGACTGACCTACAATGAGCAGTTCTTC | CASSPGLTYNEQFF
TRBJ2-7 | TRBV7-6 | NA | many | TGTGCCAGCAGCTATCGGAGGAGGGGATTTATGAAGCAGTACTTC | CASSYRRRGFMKQYF
TRBJ2-5 | TRBV29-1 | NA | many | TGCAGCGTTGAACAGGGTCCAGAGACCCAGTACTTC | CSVEQGPETQYF
TRBJ2-1 | TRBV5-1 | NA | many | TGCGCCAGCAGCCCACGGATTGGACTGGGCAATGAGCAGTTCTTC | CASSPRIGLGNEQFF
TRBJ1-1 | TRBV4-2 | NA | many | TGTGCCAGCAGTGATGGGAGACCTGAAGCTTTCTTT | CASSDGRPEAFF
TRBJ2-1 | TRBV5-1 | NA | many | TGCGCCAGCAGCTTGGCTGGCAGGGGTAGCAATGAGCAGTTCTTC | CASSLAGRGSNEQFF
TRBJ1-2 | TRBV5-1 | NA | many | TGCGCCAGCAGCTTGGGTTTGTCGGACCGTGACCCCAACTATGGCTACACCTTC | CASSLGLSDRDPNYGYTF
TRBJ2-1 | TRBV5-1 | TRBD2 | NA | TGCGCCAGCAGCTTGGTTGGGGGGGGGACCCAAGTGGGTGAGCAGTTCTTC | CASSLVGGGTQVGEQFF
TRBJ1-3 | TRBV10-3 | NA | many | TGTGCCATCACCCCTTCCACAGGGAGCTCTGGAAACACCATATATTTT | CAITPSTGSSGNTIYF
TRBJ1-1 | TRBV20-1 | NA | many | TGCAGTGCTAGAGTCTCGGTACCCGCTGCAGCTTTCTTT | CSARVSVPAAAFF
TRBJ2-7 | TRBV7-9 | NA | many | TGTGCCAGCACCCAGGGGGGGGCTTCCTACGAGCAGTACTTC | CASTQGGASYEQYF
TRBJ1-2 | TRBV9 | NA | many | TGTGCCAGCAGCGTAGTCAGTGCGGACTATGGCTACACCTTC | CASSVVSADYGYTF
TRBJ2-1 | TRBV20-1 | TRBD2 | many | TGCAGTGCTAGAGATGATTTGGGGCTTAGCGGGAGGTACAATGAGCAGTTCTTC | CSARDDLGLSGRYNEQFF
TRBJ1-5 | TRBV7-2 | NA | many | TGTGCCAGCAGCTCTCGAAAGGGCTATAGCAATCAGCCCCAGCATTTT | CASSSRKGYSNQPQHF
TRBJ1-4 | TRBV7-2 | TRBD1 | many | TGTGCCAGCAGCCCTGGGACAGGGATGAGTGAAAAACTGTTTTTT | CASSPGTGMSEKLFF
TRBJ2-1 | TRBV18 | TRBD2 | many | TGTGCCAGCTCACCACGACTAGCGGGGTCTGTGAATGAGCAGTTCTTC | CASSPRLAGSVNEQFF
TRBJ2-1 | TRBV5-1 | NA | many | TGCGCCAGCAGCTTAGGCTACAGCTCCTACAATGAGCAGTTCTTC | CASSLGYSSYNEQFF
TRBJ2-2 | TRBV5-1 | TRBD2 | many | TGCGCCAGCAGCTCCGGGACTAGCATCAACACCGGGGAGCTGTTTTTT | CASSSGTSINTGELFF
TRBJ1-2 | TRBV4-1 | NA | many | TGCGCCAGCAGCCGCGAAAGATGGCAGGACTATGGCTACACCTTC | CASSRERWQDYGYTF
TRBJ1-5 | TRBV20-1 | NA | many | TGCAGTGCTAGGGACAAACTCGATCAGCCCCAGCATTTT | CSARDKLDQPQHF
TRBJ2-7 | TRBV5-6 | NA | many | TGTGCCAGCGCCCCTCGGGGATCCCCTCTAGGGCAGTACTTC | CASAPRGSPLGQYF
TRBJ1-1 | TRBV5-5 | NA | many | TGTGCCAGCAGCTTGCTGAAGGACAAGAACACTGAAGCTTTCTTT | CASSLLKDKNTEAFF
TRBJ2-1 | TRBV7-8 | TRBD2 | many | TGTGCCAGCAGCTTGGGGGGGGTCTACAATGAGCAGTTCTTC | CASSLGGVYNEQFF
TRBJ2-5 | TRBV20-1 | NA | many | TGCAGTGCTAGTTACCCATCCCAGGAGGAGACCCAGTACTTC | CSASYPSQEETQYF
TRBJ1-6 | TRBV7-6 | NA | many | TGTGCCAGCAGCGACGGGGGGAAGTATTCACCCCTCCACTTT | CASSDGGKYSPLHF
TRBJ2-1 | TRBV5-1 | TRBD2 | many | TGCGCCAGCAGCTTGGGGTTCGGGGGGGCTTTGAATGAGCAGTTCTTC | CASSLGFGGALNEQFF
TRBJ2-7 | TRBV28 | TRBD2 | few | TGTGCCAGCAGGTCGGGGACTAGGCTCGAGCAGTACTTC | CASRSGTRLEQYF
TRBJ2-2 | TRBV7-2 | NA | many | TGTGCCAGCAGTCTACTGCCAATCGGGGAGCTGTTTTTT | CASSLLPIGELFF
TRBJ1-2 | TRBV7-6 | NA | NA | TGTGCCAGCAGCTTATGGGAAGACCGTAGGTGGGATGGCTACACCTTC | CASSLWEDRRWDGYTF
TRBJ2-5 | TRBV20-1 | NA | many | TGCAGTGCTTTGGTGGGGGGGCCGGGAGAGACCCAGTACTTC | CSALVGGPGETQYF
TRBJ2-7 | TRBV11-3 | NA | many | TGTGCCAGCAGCCCACGCAGAGGTCAGCACTCCTACGAGCAGTACTTC | CASSPRRGQHSYEQYF
TRBJ1-2 | TRBV12-3/TRBV12-4 | NA | many | TGTGCCAGCAGTTTGACGGGCGGCTCCTATGGCTACACCTTC | CASSLTGGSYGYTF
TRBJ2-5 | TRBV7-2 | TRBD2 | NA | TGTGCCAGCAGCTTTAACGTAGATAGCGGGGGTGGCCGTTTCTTC | CASSFNVDSGGGRFF
TRBJ2-3 | TRBV4-2 | NA | many | TGTGCCAGCAGCCAAGAGACGGGTACGCAGTATTTT | CASSQETGTQYF
TRBJ2-6 | TRBV24-1 | NA | many | TGTGCCACCAGTGATTGGGCAGGGAAGAAGGGTGGGGCCAACGTCCTGACTTTC | CATSDWAGKKGGANVLTF
TRBJ2-1 | TRBV5-6 | NA | many | TGTGCCAGCAGCTTGGACCCCGGGGGGCGGTCCTACAATGAGCAGTTCTTC | CASSLDPGGRSYNEQFF
TRBJ1-1 | TRBV20-1 | NA | many | TGCAGTGCTAGAAGGGCCAGCGGGAACACTGAAGCTTTCTTT | CSARRASGNTEAFF
TRBJ1-6 | TRBV4-1 | NA | many | TGCGCCAGCAGCCACGGTCTGGGGGATTCACCCCTCCACTTT | CASSHGLGDSPLHF
TRBJ2-5 | TRBV24-1 | NA | few | TGTGCCACCAGTGATCGGACAGTAAATCAAGAGACCCAGTACTTC | CATSDRTVNQETQYF
TRBJ1-2 | TRBV29-1 | NA | many | TGCAGCGTGACCCCCCTGGAAGGTCTTAACTATGGCTACACCTTC | CSVTPLEGLNYGYTF
TRBJ2-6 | TRBV5-1 | NA | many | TGCGCCAGCAGCTTTCTGGACTCTGGGGCCAACGTCCTGACTTTC | CASSFLDSGANVLTF
TRBJ1-1 | TRBV27 | NA | many | TGTGCCAGCAGTTTATCGCAGGCGGCTGAAGCTTTCTTT | CASSLSQAAEAFF
TRBJ1-3 | TRBV20-1 | NA | many | TGCAGTGCTTCGGCGGGGGGCGCCGGGGACACCATATATTTT | CSASAGGAGDTIYF
TRBJ2-3 | TRBV12-3/TRBV12-4 | NA | many | TGTGCCAGCAGGCAACGGACAGGGAGGGAACATACGCAGTATTTT | CASRQRTGREHTQYF
TRBJ1-6 | TRBV20-1 | NA | many | TGCAGTGCTAGAGATCTTCAGGGAGGAGAATCACCCCTCCACTTT | CSARDLQGGESPLHF
TRBJ2-1 | TRBV5-1 | TRBD2 | many | TGCGCCAGCAACGTACTAGCGGGGGGGCTTCACAATGAGCAGTTCTTC | CASNVLAGGLHNEQFF
TRBJ1-3 | TRBV12-3/TRBV12-4 | NA | many | TGTGCCAGCAGTTTACAGGGTGGAAACACCATATATTTT | CASSLQGGNTIYF
TRBJ2-1 | TRBV11-2 | TRBD2 | NA | TGTGCCTGCAGCTCCCCCCCGGTGGGACTAGCGGGAGGAAGAGACTACAATGAGCAGTTCTTC | CACSSPPVGLAGGRDYNEQFF